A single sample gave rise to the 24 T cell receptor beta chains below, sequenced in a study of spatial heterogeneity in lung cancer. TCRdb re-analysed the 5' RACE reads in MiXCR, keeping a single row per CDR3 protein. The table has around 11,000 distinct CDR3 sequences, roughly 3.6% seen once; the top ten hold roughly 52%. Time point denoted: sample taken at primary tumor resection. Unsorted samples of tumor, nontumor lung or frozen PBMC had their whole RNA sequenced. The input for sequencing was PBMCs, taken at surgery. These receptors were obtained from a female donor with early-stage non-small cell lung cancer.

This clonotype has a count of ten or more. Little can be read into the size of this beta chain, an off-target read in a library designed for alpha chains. The CDR3 protein is CATSRAGRTEAFF. The CDR3 DNA follows: TGTGCCACCAGCAGAGCAGGGAGGACTGAAGCTTTCTTT. This sequence joins TRBV15 and TRBJ1-1, with D possibly being TRBD1 (5 bases). The CDR3 length is 13 residues. From germline, CDR1 is LNHNV and CDR2 YYDKDF (reference sequence). V was trimmed by 1 base and J by 5 bases, leaving 8 bases between them.

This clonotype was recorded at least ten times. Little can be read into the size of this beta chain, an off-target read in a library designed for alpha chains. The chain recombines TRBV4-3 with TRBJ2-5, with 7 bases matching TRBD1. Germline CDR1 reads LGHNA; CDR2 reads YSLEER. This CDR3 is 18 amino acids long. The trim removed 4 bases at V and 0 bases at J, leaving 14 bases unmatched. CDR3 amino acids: CASSPLRGGGINQETQYF. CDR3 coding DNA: TGCGCCAGCAGCCCGCTTAGAGGGGGCGGAATAAACCAAGAGACCCAGTACTTC.

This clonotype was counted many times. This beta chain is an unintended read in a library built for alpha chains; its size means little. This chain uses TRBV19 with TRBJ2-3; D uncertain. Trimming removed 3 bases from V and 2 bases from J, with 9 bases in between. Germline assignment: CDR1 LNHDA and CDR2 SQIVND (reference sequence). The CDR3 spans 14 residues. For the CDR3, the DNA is TGTGCCAGTAGTATGGGGTCCGACACAGATACGCAGTATTTT. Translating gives CASSMGSDTDTQYF. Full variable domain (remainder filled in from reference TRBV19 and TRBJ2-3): DGGITQSPKYLFRKEGQNVTLSCEQNLNHDAMYWYRQDPGQGLRLIYYSQIVNDFQKGDIAEGYSVSREKKESFPLTVTSAQKNPTAFYLCASSMGSDTDTQYFGPGTRLTVL.

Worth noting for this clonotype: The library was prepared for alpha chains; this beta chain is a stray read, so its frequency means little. CDR3 amino acids: CASSLQGADDNEQFF. The CDR3 DNA reads as TGCGCCAGCAGCTTGCAGGGGGCGGACGACAATGAGCAGTTCTTC. The chain recombines TRBV5-1 with TRBJ2-1; 8 bases match TRBD1. The CDR3 spans 15 residues. The trim removed 1 base at V and 5 bases at J, leaving 5 bases unmatched. Germline values: CDR1 SGHRS, CDR2 YFSETQ. The full variable domain, completed using reference TRBV5-1 and TRBJ2-1, is KAGVTQTPRYLIKTRGQQVTLSCSPISGHRSVSWYQQTPGQGLQFLFEYFSETQRNKGNFPGRFSGRQFSNSRSEMNVSTLELGDSALYLCASSLQGADDNEQFFGPGTRLTVL.

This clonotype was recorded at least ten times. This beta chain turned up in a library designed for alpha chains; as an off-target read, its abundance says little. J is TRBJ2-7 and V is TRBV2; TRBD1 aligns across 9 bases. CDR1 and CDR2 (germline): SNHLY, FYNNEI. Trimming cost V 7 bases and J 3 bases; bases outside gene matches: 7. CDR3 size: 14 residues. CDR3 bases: TGTGCCAGCACGAGGACAGGGGATTTCTACGAGCAGTACTTC. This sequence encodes CASTRTGDFYEQYF.

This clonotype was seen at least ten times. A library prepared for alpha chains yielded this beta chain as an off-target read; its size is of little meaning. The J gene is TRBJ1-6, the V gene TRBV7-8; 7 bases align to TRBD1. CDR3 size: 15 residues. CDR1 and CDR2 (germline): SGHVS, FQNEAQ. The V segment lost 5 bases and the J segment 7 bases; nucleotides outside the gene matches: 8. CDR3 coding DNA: TGTGCCAGCAGCCCAGCAACAGGGGCCAATTCACCCCTCCACTTT. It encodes CASSPATGANSPLHF. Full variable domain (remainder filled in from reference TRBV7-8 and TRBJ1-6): GAGVSQSPRYKVAKRGQDVALRCDPISGHVSLFWYQQALGQGPEFLTYFQNEAQLDKSGLPSDRFFAERPEGSVSTLKIQRTQQEDSAVYLCASSPATGANSPLHFGNGTRLTVT.

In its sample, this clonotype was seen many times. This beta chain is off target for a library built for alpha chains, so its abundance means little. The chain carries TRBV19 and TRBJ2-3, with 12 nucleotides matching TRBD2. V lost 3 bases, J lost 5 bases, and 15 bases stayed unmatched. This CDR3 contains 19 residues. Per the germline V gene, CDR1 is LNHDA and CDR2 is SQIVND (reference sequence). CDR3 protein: CASSIGRASGRAGEDTQYF. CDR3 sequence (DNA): TGTGCCAGTAGTATCGGACGGGCTAGCGGGAGGGCCGGGGAAGATACGCAGTATTTT.

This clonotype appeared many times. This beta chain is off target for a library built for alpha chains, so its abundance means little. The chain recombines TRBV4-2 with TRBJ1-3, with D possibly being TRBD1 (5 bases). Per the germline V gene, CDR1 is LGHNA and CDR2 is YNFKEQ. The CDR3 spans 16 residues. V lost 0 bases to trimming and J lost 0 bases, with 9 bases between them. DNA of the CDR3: TGTGCCAGCAGCCAAGATGGGGCCGACTCTGGAAACACCATATATTTT. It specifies CASSQDGADSGNTIYF.

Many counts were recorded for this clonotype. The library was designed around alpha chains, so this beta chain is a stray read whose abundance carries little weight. CDR3 sequence reads: CASSGRVQNEQYF. The CDR3 bases are TGTGCCAGCAGTGGAAGGGTACAGAACGAGCAGTACTTC. This chain uses TRBV6-1 with TRBJ2-7; D ambiguous. This CDR3 spans 13 amino acids. CDR1 is MNHNS and CDR2 is SASEGT in the germline V gene. Trimming removed 4 bases at V and 5 bases at J, with 12 bases between.

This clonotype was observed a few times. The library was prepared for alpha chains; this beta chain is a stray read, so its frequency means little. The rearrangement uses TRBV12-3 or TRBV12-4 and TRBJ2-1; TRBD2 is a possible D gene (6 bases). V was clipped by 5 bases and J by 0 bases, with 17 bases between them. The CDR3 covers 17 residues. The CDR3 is CASSLSGLRSSYNEQFF. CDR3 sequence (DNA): TGTGCCAGCAGTCTATCGGGACTTCGGAGCTCCTACAATGAGCAGTTCTTC.

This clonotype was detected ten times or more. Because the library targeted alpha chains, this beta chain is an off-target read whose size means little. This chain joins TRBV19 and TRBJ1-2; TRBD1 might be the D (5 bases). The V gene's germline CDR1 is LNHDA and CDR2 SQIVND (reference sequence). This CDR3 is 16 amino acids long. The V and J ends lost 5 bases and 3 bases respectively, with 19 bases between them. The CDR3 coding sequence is TGTGCCAGTAGTGGTAATTTGGGGACCACCGACTATGGCTACACCTTC. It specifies CASSGNLGTTDYGYTF.

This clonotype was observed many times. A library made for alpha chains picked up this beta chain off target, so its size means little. Here the CDR3 DNA reads TGTGCCAGCAGCTCTAGCGGGGGGGCCGAAGTAACCCAGTACTTC. Translation gives CASSSSGGAEVTQYF. The chain couples TRBV7-2 to TRBJ2-5, with 12 bases lining up with TRBD2. V was pared by 4 bases and J by 8 bases, with 8 bases of the junction left unmatched. Germline CDR1 and CDR2: SGHTA and FQGNSA. The CDR3 is 15 residues long.

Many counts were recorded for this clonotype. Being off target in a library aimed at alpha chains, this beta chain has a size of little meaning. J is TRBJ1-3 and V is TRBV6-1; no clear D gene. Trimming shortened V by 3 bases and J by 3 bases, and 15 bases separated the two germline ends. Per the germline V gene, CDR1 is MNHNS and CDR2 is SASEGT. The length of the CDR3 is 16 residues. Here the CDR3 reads CASSDGGLSYGNTIYF. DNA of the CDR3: TGTGCCAGCAGTGACGGAGGACTGTCCTATGGAAACACCATATATTTT.

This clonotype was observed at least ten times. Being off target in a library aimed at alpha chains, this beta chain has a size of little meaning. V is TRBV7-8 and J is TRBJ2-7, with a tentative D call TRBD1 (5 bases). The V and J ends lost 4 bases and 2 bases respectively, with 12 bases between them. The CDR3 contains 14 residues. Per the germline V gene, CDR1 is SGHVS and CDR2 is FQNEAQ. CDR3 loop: CASSSLGQTYEQYF. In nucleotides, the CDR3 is TGTGCCAGCAGCTCCCTGGGGCAGACCTACGAGCAGTACTTC.

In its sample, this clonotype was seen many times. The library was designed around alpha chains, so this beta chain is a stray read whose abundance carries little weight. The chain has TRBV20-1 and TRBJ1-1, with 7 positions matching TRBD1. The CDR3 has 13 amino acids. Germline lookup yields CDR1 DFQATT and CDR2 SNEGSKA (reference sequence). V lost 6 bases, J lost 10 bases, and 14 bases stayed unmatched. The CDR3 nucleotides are TGCAGTGCAAACAGGGGACAAGGAGACGTAGCTTTCTTT. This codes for CSANRGQGDVAFF.

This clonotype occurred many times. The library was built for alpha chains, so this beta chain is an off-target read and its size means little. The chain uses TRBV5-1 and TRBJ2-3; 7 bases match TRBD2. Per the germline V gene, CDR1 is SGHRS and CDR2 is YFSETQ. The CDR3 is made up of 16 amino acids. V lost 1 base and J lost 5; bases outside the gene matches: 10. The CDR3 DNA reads TGCGCCAGCAGCTTGACTGGCGGGAGTATCGGAGATACGCAGTATTTT. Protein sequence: CASSLTGGSIGDTQYF.

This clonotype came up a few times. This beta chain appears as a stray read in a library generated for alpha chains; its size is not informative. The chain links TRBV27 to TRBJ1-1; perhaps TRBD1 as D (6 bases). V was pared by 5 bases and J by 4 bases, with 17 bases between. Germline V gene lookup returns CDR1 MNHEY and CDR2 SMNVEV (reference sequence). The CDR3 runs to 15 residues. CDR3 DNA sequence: TGTGCCAGCAGTATCTCTCCCGGGGGCGTCACTGAAGCTTTCTTT. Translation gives CASSISPGGVTEAFF.

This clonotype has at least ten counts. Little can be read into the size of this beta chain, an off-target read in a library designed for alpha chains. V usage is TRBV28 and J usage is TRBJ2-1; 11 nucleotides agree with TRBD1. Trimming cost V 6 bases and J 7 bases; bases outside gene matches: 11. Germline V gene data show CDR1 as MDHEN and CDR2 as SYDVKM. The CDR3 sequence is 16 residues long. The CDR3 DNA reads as TGTGCCAGCAGCCCAGGGGGGGACAGGGGGTGGAATGAGCAGTTCTTC. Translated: CASSPGGDRGWNEQFF.

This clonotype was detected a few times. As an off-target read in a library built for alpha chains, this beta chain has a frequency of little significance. CDR3: CASSQATGLAGARNIQYF. DNA of the CDR3: TGCGCCAGCAGCCAAGCGACGGGACTAGCGGGGGCGAGGAACATTCAGTACTTC. The V gene is TRBV4-3, the J gene TRBJ2-4; TRBD2 aligns across 14 bases. This CDR3 region has 18 residues. J gave up 7 bases and V 1 base, and 9 bases lay outside the gene matches. Germline CDR1 is LGHNA and CDR2 is YSLEER.

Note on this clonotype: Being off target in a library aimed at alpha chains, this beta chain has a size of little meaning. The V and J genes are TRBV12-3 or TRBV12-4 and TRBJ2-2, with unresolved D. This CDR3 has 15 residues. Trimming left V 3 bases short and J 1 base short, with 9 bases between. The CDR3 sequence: CASSFPSGNTGELFF. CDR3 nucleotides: TGTGCCAGCAGTTTCCCCTCGGGGAACACCGGGGAGCTGTTTTTT.

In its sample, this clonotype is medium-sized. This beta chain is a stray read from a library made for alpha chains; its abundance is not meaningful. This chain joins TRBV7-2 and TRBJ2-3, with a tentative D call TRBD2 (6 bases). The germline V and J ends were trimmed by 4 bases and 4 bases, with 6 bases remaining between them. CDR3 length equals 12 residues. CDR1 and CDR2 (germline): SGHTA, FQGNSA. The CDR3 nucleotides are TGTGCCAGCAGCTGGGGGGCAGATACGCAGTATTTT. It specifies CASSWGADTQYF.

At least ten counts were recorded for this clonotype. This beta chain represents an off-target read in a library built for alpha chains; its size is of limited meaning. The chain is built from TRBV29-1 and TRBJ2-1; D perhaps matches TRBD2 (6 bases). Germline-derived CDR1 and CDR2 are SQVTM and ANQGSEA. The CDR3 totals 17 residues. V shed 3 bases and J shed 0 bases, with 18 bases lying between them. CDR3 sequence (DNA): TGCAGCGTTGAGGGGGACTTTACAAACCCCTCCTACAATGAGCAGTTCTTC. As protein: CSVEGDFTNPSYNEQFF.

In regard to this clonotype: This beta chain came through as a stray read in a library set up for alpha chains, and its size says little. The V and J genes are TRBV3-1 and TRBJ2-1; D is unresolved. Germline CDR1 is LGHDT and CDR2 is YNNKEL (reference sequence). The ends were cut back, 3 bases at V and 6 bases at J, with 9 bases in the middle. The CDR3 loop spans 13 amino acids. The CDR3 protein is CASSHSRSNEQFF. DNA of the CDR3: TGTGCCAGCAGCCACAGCAGGTCCAATGAGCAGTTCTTC.

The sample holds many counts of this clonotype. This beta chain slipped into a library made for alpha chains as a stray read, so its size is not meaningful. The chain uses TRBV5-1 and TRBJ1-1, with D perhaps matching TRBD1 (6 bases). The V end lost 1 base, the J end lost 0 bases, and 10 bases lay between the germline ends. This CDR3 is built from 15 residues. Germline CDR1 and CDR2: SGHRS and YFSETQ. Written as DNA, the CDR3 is TGCGCCAGCAGCTTGCAGGGGCGCGTGAACACTGAAGCTTTCTTT. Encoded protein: CASSLQGRVNTEAFF.